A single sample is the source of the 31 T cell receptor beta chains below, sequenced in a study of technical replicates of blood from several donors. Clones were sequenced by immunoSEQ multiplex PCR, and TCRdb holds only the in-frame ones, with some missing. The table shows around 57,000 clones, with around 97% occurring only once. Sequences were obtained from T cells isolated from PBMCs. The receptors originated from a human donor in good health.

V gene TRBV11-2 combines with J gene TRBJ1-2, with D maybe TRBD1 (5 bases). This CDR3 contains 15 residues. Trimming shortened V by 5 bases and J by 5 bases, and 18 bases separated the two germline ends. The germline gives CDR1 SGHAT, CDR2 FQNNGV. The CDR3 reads CASSPGPGGGYGYTF. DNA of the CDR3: TGTGCCAGCAGCCCAGGACCCGGGGGGGGGTATGGCTACACCTTC.

In DNA form, the CDR3 reads TGTGCCAGCGGATGGACAGGAGAGATCTATGGCTACACCTTC. It is translated as CASGWTGEIYGYTF. This chain joins TRBV6-1 and TRBJ1-2, with TRBD1 identical over 7 bases. CDR3 length equals 14 residues. V lost 8 bases, J lost 4 bases, and 10 bases stayed unmatched. Germline V gene data show CDR1 as MNHNS and CDR2 as SASEGT.

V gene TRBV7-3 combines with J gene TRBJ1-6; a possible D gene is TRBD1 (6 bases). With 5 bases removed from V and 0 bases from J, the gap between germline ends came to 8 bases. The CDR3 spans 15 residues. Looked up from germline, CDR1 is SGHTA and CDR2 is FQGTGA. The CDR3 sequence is CASSPRGSYNSPLHF. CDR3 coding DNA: TGTGCCAGCAGCCCCAGGGGCTCCTATAATTCACCCCTCCACTTT.

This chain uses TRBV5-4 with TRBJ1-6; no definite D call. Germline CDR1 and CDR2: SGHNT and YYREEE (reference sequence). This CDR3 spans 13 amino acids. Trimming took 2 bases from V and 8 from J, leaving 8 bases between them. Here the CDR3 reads CASSLALDSPLHF. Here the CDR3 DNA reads TGTGCCAGCAGCTTAGCCCTTGATTCACCCCTCCACTTT.

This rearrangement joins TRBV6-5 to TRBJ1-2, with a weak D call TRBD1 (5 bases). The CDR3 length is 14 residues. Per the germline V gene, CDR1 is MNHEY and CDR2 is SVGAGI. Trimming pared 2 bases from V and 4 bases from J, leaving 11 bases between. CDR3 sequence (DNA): TGTGCCAGCAGTTACCGTGACAGATTCTATGGCTACACCTTC. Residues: CASSYRDRFYGYTF.

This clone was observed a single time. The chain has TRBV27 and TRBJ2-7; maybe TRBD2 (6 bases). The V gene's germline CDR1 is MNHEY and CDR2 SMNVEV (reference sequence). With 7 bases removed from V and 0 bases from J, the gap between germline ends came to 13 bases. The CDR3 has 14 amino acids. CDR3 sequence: CASTLMGGSYEQYF. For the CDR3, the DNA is TGTGCCAGCACCCTCATGGGGGGCTCCTACGAGCAGTACTTC.

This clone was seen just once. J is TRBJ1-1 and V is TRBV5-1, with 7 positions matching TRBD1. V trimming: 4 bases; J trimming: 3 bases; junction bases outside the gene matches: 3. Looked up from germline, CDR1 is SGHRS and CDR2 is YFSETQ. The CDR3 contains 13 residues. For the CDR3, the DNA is TGCGCCAGCAGCCCGGGACAGTACACTGAAGCTTTCTTT. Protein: CASSPGQYTEAFF. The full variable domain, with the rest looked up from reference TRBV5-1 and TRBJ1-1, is KAGVTQTPRYLIKTRGQQVTLSCSPISGHRSVSWYQQTPGQGLQFLFEYFSETQRNKGNFPGRFSGRQFSNSRSEMNVSTLELGDSALYLCASSPGQYTEAFFGQGTRLTVV.

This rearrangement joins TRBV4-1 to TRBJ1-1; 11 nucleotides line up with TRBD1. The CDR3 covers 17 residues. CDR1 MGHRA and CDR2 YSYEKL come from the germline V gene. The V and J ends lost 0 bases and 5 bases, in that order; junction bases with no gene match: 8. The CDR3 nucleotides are TGCGCCAGCAGCCAAGATTTGGGTGGGACAGGGGGAACTGAAGCTTTCTTT. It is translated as CASSQDLGGTGGTEAFF.

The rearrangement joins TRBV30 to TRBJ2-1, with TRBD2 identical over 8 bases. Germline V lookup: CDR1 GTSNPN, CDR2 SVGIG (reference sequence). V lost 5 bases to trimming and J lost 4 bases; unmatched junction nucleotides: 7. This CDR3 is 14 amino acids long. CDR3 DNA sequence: TGTGCCTGGGGCCACCAGCGGGGGTACAATGAGCAGTTCTTC. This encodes CAWGHQRGYNEQFF. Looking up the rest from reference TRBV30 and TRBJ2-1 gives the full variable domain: SQTIHQWPATLVQPVGSPLSLECTVEGTSNPNLYWYRQAAGRGLQLLFYSVGIGQISSEVPQNLSASRPQDRQFILSSKKLLLSDSGFYLCAWGHQRGYNEQFFGPGTRLTVL.

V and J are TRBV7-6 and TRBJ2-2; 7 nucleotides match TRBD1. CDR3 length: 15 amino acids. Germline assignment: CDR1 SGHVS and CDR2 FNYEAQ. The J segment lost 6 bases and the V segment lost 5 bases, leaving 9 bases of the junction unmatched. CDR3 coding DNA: TGTGCCAGCAGCCTAACAGGGGTATTTCCCGGGGAGCTGTTTTTT. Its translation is CASSLTGVFPGELFF.

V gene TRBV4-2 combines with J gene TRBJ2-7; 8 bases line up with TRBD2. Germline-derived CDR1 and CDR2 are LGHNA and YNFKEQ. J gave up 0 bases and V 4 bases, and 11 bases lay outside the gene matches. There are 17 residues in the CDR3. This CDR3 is CASSPHGGGSSSYEQYF. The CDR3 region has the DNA TGTGCCAGCAGCCCCCACGGCGGGGGGTCAAGCTCCTACGAGCAGTACTTC.

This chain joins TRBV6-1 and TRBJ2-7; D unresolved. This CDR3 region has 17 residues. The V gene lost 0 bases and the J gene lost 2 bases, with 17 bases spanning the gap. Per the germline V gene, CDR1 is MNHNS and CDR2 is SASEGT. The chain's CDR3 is CASSEASPSHPTYEQYF. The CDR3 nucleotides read TGTGCCAGCAGTGAAGCTAGCCCTTCCCACCCCACCTACGAGCAGTACTTC.

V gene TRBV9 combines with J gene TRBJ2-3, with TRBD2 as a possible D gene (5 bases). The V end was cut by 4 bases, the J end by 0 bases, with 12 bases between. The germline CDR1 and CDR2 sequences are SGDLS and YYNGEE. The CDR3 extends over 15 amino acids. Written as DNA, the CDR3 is TGTGCCAGCAGCCCCGCGGGCAGCAGCACAGATACGCAGTATTTT. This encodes CASSPAGSSTDTQYF. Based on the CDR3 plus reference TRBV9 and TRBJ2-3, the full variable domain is DSGVTQTPKHLITATGQRVTLRCSPRSGDLSVYWYQQSLDQGLQFLIQYYNGEERAKGNILERFSAQQFPDLHSELNLSSLELGDSALYFCASSPAGSSTDTQYFGPGTRLTVL.

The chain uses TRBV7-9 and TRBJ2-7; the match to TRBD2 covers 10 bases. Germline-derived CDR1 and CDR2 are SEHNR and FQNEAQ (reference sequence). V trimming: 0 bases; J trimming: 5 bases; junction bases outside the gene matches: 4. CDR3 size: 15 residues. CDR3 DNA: TGTGCCAGCAGCTTAGCTAGCGGGAGGTCCCACGAGCAGTACTTC. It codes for CASSLASGRSHEQYF.

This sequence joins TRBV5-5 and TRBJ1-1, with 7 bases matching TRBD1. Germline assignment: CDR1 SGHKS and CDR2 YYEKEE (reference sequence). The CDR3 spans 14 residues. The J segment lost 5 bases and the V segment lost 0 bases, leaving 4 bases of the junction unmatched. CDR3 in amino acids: CASSLGQGSTEAFF. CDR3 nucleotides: TGTGCCAGCAGCTTGGGACAGGGTTCAACTGAAGCTTTCTTT.

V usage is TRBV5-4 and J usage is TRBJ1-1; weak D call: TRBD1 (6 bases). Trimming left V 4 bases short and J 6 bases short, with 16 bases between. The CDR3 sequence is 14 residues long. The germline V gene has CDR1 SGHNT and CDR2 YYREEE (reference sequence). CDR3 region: CASSVETGKAEAFF. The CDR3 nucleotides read TGTGCCAGCAGCGTAGAGACAGGAAAAGCTGAAGCTTTCTTT.

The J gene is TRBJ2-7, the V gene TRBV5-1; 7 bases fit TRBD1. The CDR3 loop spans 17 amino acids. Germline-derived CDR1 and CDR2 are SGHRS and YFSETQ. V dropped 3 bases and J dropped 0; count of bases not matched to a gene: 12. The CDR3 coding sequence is TGCGCCAGCAGCTCAACCCCCCTCCGGGACAGCTCCTACGAGCAGTACTTC. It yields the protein CASSSTPLRDSSYEQYF.

This CDR3 reads CASSLDGRYGYTF. The CDR3 nucleotides read TGTGCCAGCAGCTTAGATGGGAGGTATGGCTACACCTTC. V and J are TRBV11-3 and TRBJ1-2, with unresolved D. CDR3 length: 13 amino acids. Germline CDR1 reads SGHNT; CDR2 reads YENEEA. V lost 0 bases, J lost 5 bases, and 7 bases lay in between.

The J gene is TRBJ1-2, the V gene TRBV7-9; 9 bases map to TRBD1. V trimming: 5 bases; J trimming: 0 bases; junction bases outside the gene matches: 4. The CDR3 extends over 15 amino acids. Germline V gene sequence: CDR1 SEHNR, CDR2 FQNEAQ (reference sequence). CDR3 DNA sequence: TGTGCCAGCAGCCTGGGACAGGGCTCTAACTATGGCTACACCTTC. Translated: CASSLGQGSNYGYTF. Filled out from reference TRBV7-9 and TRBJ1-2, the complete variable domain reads DTGVSQNPRHKITKRGQNVTFRCDPISEHNRLYWYRQTLGQGPEFLTYFQNEAQLEKSRLLSDRFSAERPKGSFSTLEIQRTEQGDSAMYLCASSLGQGSNYGYTFGSGTRLTVV.

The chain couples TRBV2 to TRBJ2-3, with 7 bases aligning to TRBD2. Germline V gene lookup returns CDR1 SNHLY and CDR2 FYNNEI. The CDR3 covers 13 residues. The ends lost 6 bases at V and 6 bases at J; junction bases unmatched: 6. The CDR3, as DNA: TGTGCCAGCAGCTCTGGGGGGGTGGATACGCAGTATTTT. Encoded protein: CASSSGGVDTQYF.

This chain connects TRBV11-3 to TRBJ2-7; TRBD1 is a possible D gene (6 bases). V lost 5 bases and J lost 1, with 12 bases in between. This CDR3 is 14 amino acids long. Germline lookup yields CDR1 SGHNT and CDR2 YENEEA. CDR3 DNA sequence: TGTGCCAGCAGCCTTCGAGGGGGTTCCTACGAGCAGTACTTC. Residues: CASSLRGGSYEQYF. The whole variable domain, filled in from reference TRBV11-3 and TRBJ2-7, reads EAGVVQSPRYKIIEKKQPVAFWCNPISGHNTLYWYLQNLGQGPELLIRYENEEAVDDSQLPKDRFSAERLKGVDSTLKIQPAELGDSAVYLCASSLRGGSYEQYFGPGTRLTVT.

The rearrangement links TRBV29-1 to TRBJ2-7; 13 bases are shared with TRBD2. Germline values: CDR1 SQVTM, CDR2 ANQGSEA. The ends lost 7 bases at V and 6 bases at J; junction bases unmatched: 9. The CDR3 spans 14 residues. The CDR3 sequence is CSAMTGLAGVEQYF. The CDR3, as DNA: TGCAGCGCTATGACCGGACTAGCGGGAGTCGAGCAGTACTTC.

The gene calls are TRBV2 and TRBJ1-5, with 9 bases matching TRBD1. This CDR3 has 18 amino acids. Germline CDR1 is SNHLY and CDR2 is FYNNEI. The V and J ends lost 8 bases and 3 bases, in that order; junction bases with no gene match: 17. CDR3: CASSQGQGMVPINQPQHF. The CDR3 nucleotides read TGTGCCAGCTCGCAAGGACAGGGGATGGTCCCCATCAATCAGCCCCAGCATTTT.

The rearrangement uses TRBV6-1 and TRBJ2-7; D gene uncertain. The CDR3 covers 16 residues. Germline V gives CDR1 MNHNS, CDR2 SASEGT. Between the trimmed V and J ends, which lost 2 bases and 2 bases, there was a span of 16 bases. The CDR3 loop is CASSELVATLTYEQYF. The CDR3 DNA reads TGTGCCAGCAGTGAATTGGTCGCTACCCTTACCTACGAGCAGTACTTC.

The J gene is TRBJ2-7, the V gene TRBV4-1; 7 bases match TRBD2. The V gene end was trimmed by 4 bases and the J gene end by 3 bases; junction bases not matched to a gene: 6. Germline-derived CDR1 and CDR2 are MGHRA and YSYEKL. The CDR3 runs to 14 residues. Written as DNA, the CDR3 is TGCGCCAGCAGCCCAGTATCTAGCGGCTACGAGCAGTACTTC. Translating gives CASSPVSSGYEQYF.

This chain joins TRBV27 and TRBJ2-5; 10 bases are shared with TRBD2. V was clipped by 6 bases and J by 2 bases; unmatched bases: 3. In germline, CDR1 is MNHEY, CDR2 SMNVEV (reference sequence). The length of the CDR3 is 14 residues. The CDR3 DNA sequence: TGTGCCAGCAGGGGACTAGCGATTCAAGAGACCCAGTACTTC. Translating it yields CASRGLAIQETQYF.

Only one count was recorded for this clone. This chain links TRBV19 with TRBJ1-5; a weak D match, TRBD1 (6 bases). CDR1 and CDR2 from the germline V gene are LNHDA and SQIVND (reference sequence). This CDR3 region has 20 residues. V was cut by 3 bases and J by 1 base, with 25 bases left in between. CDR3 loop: CASSIQTWTDRLFSNQPQHF. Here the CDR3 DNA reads TGTGCCAGTAGTATTCAGACGTGGACAGATAGACTTTTCAGCAATCAGCCCCAGCATTTT.

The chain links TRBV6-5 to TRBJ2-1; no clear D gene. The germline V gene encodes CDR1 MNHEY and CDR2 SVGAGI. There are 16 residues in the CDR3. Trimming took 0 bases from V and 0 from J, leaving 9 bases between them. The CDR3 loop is CASSYSTGSSYNEQFF. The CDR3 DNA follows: TGTGCCAGCAGTTACTCTACGGGTAGCTCCTACAATGAGCAGTTCTTC.

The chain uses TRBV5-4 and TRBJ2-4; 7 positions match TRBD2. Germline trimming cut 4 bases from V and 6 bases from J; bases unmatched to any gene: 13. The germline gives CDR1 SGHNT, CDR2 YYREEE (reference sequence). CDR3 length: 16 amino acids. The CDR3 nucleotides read TGTGCCAGCAGCCCCGTGGGGGGGACGGCCTCAAACATTCAGTACTTC. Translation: CASSPVGGTASNIQYF.

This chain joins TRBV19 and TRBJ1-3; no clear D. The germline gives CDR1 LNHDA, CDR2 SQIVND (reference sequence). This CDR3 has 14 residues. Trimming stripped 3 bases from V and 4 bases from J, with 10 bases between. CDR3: CASSIAGFGNTIYF. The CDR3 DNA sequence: TGTGCCAGTAGTATTGCAGGTTTCGGAAACACCATATATTTT. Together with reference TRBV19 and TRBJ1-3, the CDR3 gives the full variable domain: DGGITQSPKYLFRKEGQNVTLSCEQNLNHDAMYWYRQDPGQGLRLIYYSQIVNDFQKGDIAEGYSVSREKKESFPLTVTSAQKNPTAFYLCASSIAGFGNTIYFGEGSWLTVV.

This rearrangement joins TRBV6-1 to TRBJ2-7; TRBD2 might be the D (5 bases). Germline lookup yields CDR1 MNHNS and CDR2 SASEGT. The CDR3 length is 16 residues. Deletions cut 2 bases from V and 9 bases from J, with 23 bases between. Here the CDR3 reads CASSERWQNMERGQYF. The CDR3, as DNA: TGTGCCAGCAGTGAAAGGTGGCAAAACATGGAACGGGGGCAGTACTTC.